A single sample gave rise to the 6 T cell receptor beta chains below, sequenced in a study of early T cells in non-severe SARS-CoV-2 infection. A single record per CDR3 protein comes from TCRdb applying MiXCR to the 5' RACE reads. The profile shows tens of thousands of distinct CDR3 sequences, roughly 15% of them singletons. The specimen was whole blood. These receptors were taken from an adult who was a healthcare worker with PCR-confirmed SARS-CoV-2 infection or an uninfected control (not recorded which).

In this sample, this clonotype turned up many times. The rearrangement uses TRBV11-2 and TRBJ2-2; 12 bases are a match to TRBD2. Germline assignment: CDR1 SGHAT and CDR2 FQNNGV. The CDR3 sequence is 17 residues long. V was clipped by 6 bases and J by 6 bases; unmatched bases: 11. CDR3: CASSSGLAGTGAGELFF. The CDR3 DNA follows: TGTGCCAGCAGTTCCGGACTAGCGGGGACGGGGGCCGGGGAGCTGTTTTTT.

This clonotype occurred many times. The chain combines TRBV20-1 with TRBJ2-1, with 9 nucleotides matching TRBD2. J gave up 5 bases and V 5 bases, and 7 bases lay outside the gene matches. Germline CDR1 and CDR2: DFQATT and SNEGSKA (reference sequence). This CDR3 is 14 amino acids long. The chain's CDR3 is CSADAGGQNNEQFF. The DNA for the CDR3 is TGCAGTGCTGATGCGGGGGGGCAAAACAATGAGCAGTTCTTC.

This chain links TRBV10-3 with TRBJ1-1; tentative D call: TRBD1 (5 bases). In germline, CDR1 is ENHRY, CDR2 SYGVKD. V lost 3 bases and J 5 bases, leaving 10 bases between the germline ends. The CDR3 loop spans 13 amino acids. The CDR3 DNA is TGTGCCATCAGTGACAGGGTTGAGACTGAAGCTTTCTTT. Translated, it gives CAISDRVETEAFF.

The CDR3 DNA sequence: TGTGCCAGCGAGTCCAGTAGGGGTCAGCCCCAGCATTTT. It codes for CASESSRGQPQHF. This chain uses TRBV2 with TRBJ1-5, with TRBD1 as a possible D gene (5 bases). The germline gives CDR1 SNHLY, CDR2 FYNNEI. The V end lost 8 bases, the J end lost 6 bases, and 14 bases lay between the germline ends. CDR3 length equals 13 residues.

This clonotype was seen a few times. This chain links TRBV7-2 with TRBJ2-5; 9 positions agree with TRBD2. CDR1 is SGHTA, CDR2 FQGNSA, per germline. Trimming at V came to 2 bases and at J to 8 bases, leaving 15 bases not matched to a gene. CDR3 length: 17 amino acids. The CDR3: CASSLSLRGGPPYTQYF. As DNA, the CDR3 is TGTGCCAGCAGCTTATCTCTGCGGGGGGGCCCCCCTTACACCCAGTACTTC.

A few counts support this clonotype. The chain has TRBV7-9 and TRBJ2-3; tentative D call: TRBD2 (6 bases). The germline gives CDR1 SEHNR, CDR2 FQNEAQ (reference sequence). V dropped 3 bases and J dropped 2 bases, with 15 bases sitting between them. This CDR3 is 16 amino acids long. Here the CDR3 reads CASSLGPSGHTDTQYF. The CDR3, as DNA: TGTGCCAGCAGCTTGGGGCCCAGCGGGCACACAGATACGCAGTATTTT. Variable domain in full (rest from reference TRBV7-9 and TRBJ2-3): DTGVSQNPRHKITKRGQNVTFRCDPISEHNRLYWYRQTLGQGPEFLTYFQNEAQLEKSRLLSDRFSAERPKGSFSTLEIQRTEQGDSAMYLCASSLGPSGHTDTQYFGPGTRLTVL.